Each of the 2 T cell receptor beta chains below was sequenced from the same sample in a study of blood T cell repertoires in COVID-19. Clones were read by immunoSEQ multiplex PCR, and TCRdb kept only the in-frame ones, dropping some. The table has roughly 71,000 clones, 65% to 90% seen once; the top ten hold about 23%. The sample was peripheral blood. The receptors were sampled from a man aged 50-59 years with acute or convalescent COVID-19.

V usage is TRBV4-1 and J usage is TRBJ2-7; TRBD1 matches at 8 bases. The CDR3 is 16 residues long. The trim removed 0 bases at V and 3 bases at J, leaving 7 bases unmatched. Per germline, CDR1 MGHRA and CDR2 YSYEKL. The CDR3 is CASSQDRGQGGYEQYF. In nucleotides, the CDR3 is TGCGCCAGCAGCCAAGATAGAGGACAGGGTGGCTACGAGCAGTACTTC.

The chain employs TRBV7-3 and TRBJ2-2; no definite D call. The CDR3 totals 14 residues. Germline-derived CDR1 and CDR2 are SGHTA and FQGTGA. Trimming took off 3 bases at V and 3 bases at J, with 8 bases between the two ends. Here the CDR3 DNA reads TGTGCCAGCAGCTTCGGTAGCCACACCGGGGAGCTGTTTTTT. It encodes CASSFGSHTGELFF.